This record looks at one T cell receptor (beta chain) sequence and its context. The antigen remains unidentified. The data stem from a study of OX40 agonist ivuxolimab in advanced cancers. In the study overall: Patients received intravenous ivuxolimab every 2 weeks at 0.01 to 10 mg/kg. Study results and caveats: Expanded clones tended on average to be more numerous among CD8+ T cells than CD4+. CD4+ and CD8+ T cells in blood underwent clonal expansion by week 6 at 0.1 to 3.0 mg/kg.

The length of the CDR3 is 13 residues. Germline V lookup: CDR1 LNHDA, CDR2 SQIVND (reference sequence). The V gene lost 4 bases and the J gene lost 5 bases, with 8 bases spanning the gap. Measured with immunoSEQ multiplex PCR; TCRdb has only the in-frame clones, and not every one. The sample holds some 66,000 clones, more than 70% seen once. Patients had blood sampled at baseline and again on cycle 4 day 1 and cycle 7 day 1. The TCR comes from an adult with an advanced solid tumor such as melanoma, head and neck, liver or kidney cancer. Here the sequenced sample was CD4+ or CD8+ T cells sorted from blood, taken in a trial of the OX40 agonist ivuxolimab. V and J are TRBV19 and TRBJ1-4, with D possibly TRBD1 on 6 matching bases. The DNA for the CDR3 is TGTGCCAGTAGTAGCCAGGGGAATGAAAAACTGTTTTTT. Translation gives CASSSQGNEKLFF.